A selection of T cell receptor beta chains follows, all from one sample in a study of response to subunit inactivated influenza vaccine. TCRdb used MiXCR to reprocess the RT-PCR reads, holding one entry per CDR3 protein. This table has hundreds of thousands of distinct CDR3 sequences, approximately 15% appearing once. Material: PBMCs from blood, obtained 14 to 15 days before vaccination. Receptors originate from a man between 45 and 60 years old who received an inactivated influenza vaccine. Each CDR3 is given with its conserved first and last residue. The D gene is left open where the match is weak. Clone size is not always given. Where it is, it says once, few, many or a class for expanded clones.

>TRBV5-1|TRBJ2-3|NA|few
CASSLDVGADTQYF
TGCGCCAGCAGCCTTGACGTTGGGGCAGATACGCAGTATTTT
>TRBV19|TRBJ2-3|NA|many
CASSPYVLKDTQYF
TGTGCCAGTAGTCCGTATGTCCTAAAGGATACGCAGTATTTT
>TRBV24-1|TRBJ2-3|NA|few
CATSDPPTDTQYF
TGTGCCACCAGTGATCCGCCTACAGATACGCAGTATTTT
>TRBV7-9|TRBJ2-5|NA|few
CASSLNQGTQYF
TGTGCCAGCAGCTTAAACCAGGGGACCCAGTACTTC
>TRBV5-4|TRBJ2-5|TRBD1|few
CASSQIDRDWRETQYF
TGTGCCAGCAGCCAAATCGACAGGGATTGGAGAGAGACCCAGTACTTC
>TRBV14|TRBJ1-1|NA|NA
CASSPFSMNTEAFF
TGTGCCAGCAGCCCGTTTTCCATGAACACTGAAGCTTTCTTT
>TRBV11-2|TRBJ2-3|NA|few
CASSLRLLSGSPTDTQYF
TGTGCCAGCAGCTTAAGATTGCTCTCCGGGAGCCCCACAGATACGCAGTATTTT
>TRBV20-1|TRBJ1-1|NA|few
CSARDYQRAPVAFF
TGCAGTGCTAGAGATTATCAGAGGGCGCCTGTAGCTTTCTTT
>TRBV20-1|TRBJ2-3|TRBD2|NA
CSATPGLAGPGDTQYF
TGCAGTGCAACACCGGGACTAGCGGGGCCCGGGGATACGCAGTATTTT
>TRBV6-5|TRBJ1-2|TRBD1|NA
CASSFDRGTGYGYTF
TGTGCCAGCAGTTTCGACAGGGGGACGGGCTATGGCTACACCTTC
>TRBV2|TRBJ2-2|TRBD2|NA
CASSRTSGGSGELFF
TGTGCCAGCAGCCGGACTAGCGGGGGCTCCGGGGAGCTGTTTTTT
>TRBV11-2|TRBJ2-4|NA|few
CASSTYLRVNAGKNIQYF
TGTGCCAGCAGCACTTACCTCAGGGTTAACGCCGGCAAAAACATTCAGTACTTC
>TRBV28|TRBJ2-2|NA|NA
CASRAPAGELFF
TGTGCCAGCAGAGCACCCGCCGGGGAGCTGTTTTTT
>TRBV20-1|TRBJ2-7|TRBD2|few
CSVRTSGRPEQYF
TGCAGTGTAAGGACTAGCGGGAGGCCCGAGCAGTACTTC
>TRBV10-3|TRBJ2-5|NA|NA
CAITAGMEETQYF
TGTGCCATCACTGCAGGGATGGAAGAGACCCAGTACTTC
>TRBV7-2|TRBJ2-1|NA|NA
CASSLDSRESEQSF
TGTGCCAGCAGCTTAGACTCGAGGGAGAGTGAGCAGTCCTTC
>TRBV5-1|TRBJ2-5|NA|NA
CASSLDVSETQYF
TGCGCCAGCAGCTTGGATGTGTCCGAGACCCAGTACTTC
>TRBV24-1|TRBJ2-2|NA|NA
CATSWNTGELFF
TGTGCCACCAGTTGGAACACCGGGGAGCTGTTTTTT
>TRBV12-3/TRBV12-4|TRBJ1-4|NA|many
CASSFFGEEKLFF
TGTGCCAGCAGTTTCTTCGGGGAGGAAAAACTGTTTTTT
>TRBV5-6|TRBJ1-2|NA|few
CASSVGQAPYGYTF
TGTGCCAGCAGCGTGGGGCAGGCTCCCTATGGCTACACCTTC
>TRBV5-1|TRBJ2-4|NA|many
CASSPVGGIQYF
TGCGCCAGCAGCCCAGTGGGGGGCATTCAGTACTTC
>TRBV20-1|TRBJ2-7|NA|NA
CSANSGTPAYEQYF
TGCAGTGCTAACTCCGGGACTCCTGCCTACGAGCAGTACTTC
>TRBV28|TRBJ2-5|NA|few
CASSFSVETQYF
TGTGCCAGCAGTTTTAGCGTGGAGACCCAGTACTTC
>TRBV19|TRBJ2-5|TRBD1|NA
CASSIIGQAETQYF
TGTGCCAGTAGTATTATAGGACAGGCCGAGACCCAGTACTTC
>TRBV24-1|TRBJ2-1|TRBD2|NA
CATSDLPGGPNEQFF
TGTGCCACCAGTGATTTGCCGGGGGGGCCCAATGAGCAGTTCTTC
>TRBV2|TRBJ1-5|TRBD1|NA
CASVGQGLSNQPQHF
TGTGCCAGCGTGGGACAGGGACTGAGCAATCAGCCCCAGCATTTT
>TRBV18|TRBJ1-5|NA|few
CASSAAPGGPQHF
TGTGCCAGCTCCGCGGCGCCGGGGGGGCCCCAGCATTTT
>TRBV20-1|TRBJ2-3|TRBD2|NA
CSARTGLAVKSDTQYF
TGCAGTGCTAGAACAGGCCTAGCGGTGAAATCGGATACGCAGTATTTT
>TRBV2|TRBJ1-2|NA|NA
CASSELETANYGYTF
TGTGCCAGCAGTGAACTGGAAACGGCCAACTATGGCTACACCTTC
>TRBV9|TRBJ2-7|TRBD2|NA
CASSPGLAGGAYEQYF
TGTGCCAGCAGCCCAGGACTAGCGGGAGGGGCTTACGAGCAGTACTTC
>TRBV12-3/TRBV12-4|TRBJ2-2|TRBD2|few
CASSPPFGGSGSTGELFF
TGTGCCAGCAGTCCCCCCTTCGGGGGTAGCGGGAGTACCGGGGAGCTGTTTTTT
>TRBV6-1|TRBJ2-7|NA|few
CASSRTAVYEQYF
TGTGCCAGCAGTCGGACAGCAGTTTACGAGCAGTACTTC
>TRBV20-1|TRBJ1-4|NA|few
CSARVFRDEKLFF
TGCAGTGCTAGAGTATTTAGGGATGAAAAACTGTTTTTT